This section outlines one TCR beta chain sequence together with its context. Its target is unknown. Profiling relied on immunoSEQ multiplex PCR, and the TCRdb table lists in-frame clones only, not all of them. The sample shows 300,000 to 350,000 clones, 70% to 90% of them seen only once. Between the trimmed V and J ends, which lost 2 bases and 0 bases, there was a span of 6 bases. The CDR3 loop spans 15 amino acids. Germline values: CDR1 SGDLS, CDR2 YYNGEE. The entry originates in a study of Ad26.COV2.S vaccination and SARS-CoV-2 variants. The study's findings and limits: Vaccine recipients showed a spike-specific TCR breadth that was higher than in placebo recipients.

Treatment described: roughly 20 received Ad26.COV2.S at low or high dose, single or two shots; roughly five received placebo; per-sample allocation not given. On day 63 after the first injection, vaccine and placebo recipients gave samples. The chain joins TRBV9 to TRBJ2-6; no clear D gene. The sequenced sample was peripheral blood, obtained in a trial of Ad26.COV2.S vaccine versus placebo. The receptor comes from a person between 18 and 65 years old who received the Ad26.COV2.S COVID-19 vaccine or a placebo. CDR3 loop: CASSVRNSGANVLTF. The DNA for the CDR3 is TGTGCCAGCAGCGTCCGAAACTCTGGGGCCAACGTCCTGACTTTC.